Listed below are T cell receptor beta chains from one sample, sequenced in a study of shared clonotypes between healthy human individuals. Sequenced by immunoSEQ multiplex PCR; TCRdb stores in-frame clones only, minus some. The sample records over a million clones, about 98.5% being singletons. Sequences were obtained from naive CD4+ T cells sorted from blood. The receptors derive from a man aged 30 to 39 in good health. The CDR3 runs from the conserved cysteine through the conserved F or W. The D gene is left open where the match is weak. Clone size appears in some rows only: once, few, many, or a class for an expanded clone.

J gene	V gene	clone size	CDR3 length	D gene	CDR3 protein	CDR3 DNA
TRBJ1-2	TRBV5-1	-	15	TRBD1	CASSPGQGAHYGYTF	TGCGCCAGCAGCCCAGGACAGGGGGCCCACTATGGCTACACCTTC
TRBJ1-1	TRBV29-1	once	12	-	CSVRGGGLQAFF	TGCAGCGTTCGAGGAGGAGGCCTTCAAGCTTTCTTT
TRBJ2-7	TRBV6-5	once	12	TRBD1	CATQGDSYEQYF	TGTGCCACCCAGGGGGATTCCTACGAGCAGTACTTC
TRBJ2-1	TRBV11-2	-	15	-	CASSPLSGSYNEQFF	TGTGCCAGCAGCCCTCTTAGCGGTTCCTACAATGAGCAGTTCTTC
TRBJ2-7	TRBV11-2	-	12	TRBD1	CASRSRGLEQYF	TGTGCCAGCAGATCGAGGGGGCTCGAGCAGTACTTC
TRBJ2-1	TRBV20-1	-	11	-	CSARLVSEQFF	TGCAGTGCTAGACTAGTTTCTGAGCAGTTCTTC
TRBJ1-2	TRBV19	-	16	TRBD1	CASSVRTGASNYGYTF	TGTGCCAGTAGTGTGCGGACAGGGGCTAGTAACTATGGCTACACCTTC
TRBJ2-7	TRBV30	-	13	-	CAWSVAGYHEQYF	TGTGCCTGGAGTGTGGCAGGGTACCACGAGCAGTACTTC
TRBJ1-1	TRBV7-9	-	14	-	CASSYPTRGTEAFF	TGTGCCAGCAGCTACCCGACCAGGGGCACTGAAGCTTTCTTT
TRBJ1-3	TRBV9	-	19	TRBD1	CASSVATGTGTGSGNTIYF	TGTGCCAGCAGCGTAGCTACGGGGACAGGGACCGGCTCTGGAAACACCATATATTTT
TRBJ2-2	TRBV18	-	16	TRBD2	CASSPVLAGETGELFF	TGTGCCAGCTCACCAGTACTAGCGGGAGAAACCGGGGAGCTGTTTTTT
TRBJ1-5	TRBV30	-	13	-	CAWSRTSNQPQHF	TGTGCCTGGAGTCGGACCAGCAATCAGCCCCAGCATTTT
TRBJ1-1	TRBV6-6	-	13	-	CASSLSMNTEAFF	TGTGCCAGCAGTTTAAGCATGAACACTGAAGCTTTCTTT
TRBJ1-2	TRBV9	once	16	TRBD1	CASSLGTGALNYGYTF	TGTGCCAGCAGCCTTGGGACAGGGGCCCTGAACTATGGCTACACCTTC
TRBJ2-7	TRBV7-9	-	14	-	CASSLGTVSYEQYF	TGTGCCAGCAGCTTAGGGACAGTCTCCTACGAGCAGTACTTC
TRBJ2-1	TRBV5-1	-	20	TRBD2	CASSAMLLAGGPQQSNEQFF	TGCGCCAGCAGCGCCATGCTCCTAGCGGGAGGGCCTCAGCAGTCCAATGAGCAGTTCTTC
TRBJ2-6	TRBV23-1	-	19	-	CASSQSVPGTYSGANVLTF	TGCGCCAGCAGTCAATCGGTGCCAGGGACATACTCTGGGGCCAACGTCCTGACTTTC
TRBJ2-7	TRBV5-4	-	16	TRBD1	CASSSESGTVAFEQYF	TGTGCCAGCAGCTCAGAATCCGGGACAGTCGCCTTCGAGCAGTACTTC
TRBJ2-3	TRBV25-1	-	14	TRBD2	CASGLAGVADTQYF	TGTGCCAGTGGACTAGCGGGAGTCGCAGATACGCAGTATTTT
TRBJ1-4	TRBV7-9	-	14	-	CASSRGRGGEKLFF	TGTGCCAGCAGCCGGGGCAGGGGAGGTGAAAAACTGTTTTTT
TRBJ2-7	TRBV6-5	-	13	-	CASSLTLSYEQYF	TGTGCCAGCAGCCTAACATTGTCCTACGAGCAGTACTTC
TRBJ1-2	TRBV10-3	-	12	TRBD1	CASWDRAYGYTF	TGTGCCAGCTGGGACAGGGCCTATGGCTACACCTTC
TRBJ2-5	TRBV6-6	once	14	-	CASSDRQDQETQYF	TGTGCCAGCAGTGACAGACAGGACCAAGAGACCCAGTACTTC
TRBJ2-7	TRBV14	-	13	-	CASSQDERTPQYF	TGTGCCAGCAGCCAAGATGAGCGGACCCCGCAGTACTTC
TRBJ2-2	TRBV2	-	15	-	CASSEAAGSTGELFF	TGTGCCAGCAGTGAAGCGGCCGGGAGCACCGGGGAGCTGTTTTTT
TRBJ2-2	TRBV6-1	once	12	-	CASRFLTGELFF	TGTGCCAGCAGGTTTCTGACCGGGGAGCTGTTTTTT
TRBJ2-7	TRBV18	-	15	TRBD2	CASSLGLAGVDEQYF	TGTGCCAGCTCACTTGGACTAGCGGGAGTGGACGAGCAGTACTTC
TRBJ1-1	TRBV28	-	12	-	CASSLGVTEAFF	TGTGCCAGCAGTTTGGGTGTCACTGAAGCTTTCTTT
TRBJ2-7	TRBV5-3	-	15	-	CARRLGRQGSYEQYF	TGTGCCAGAAGGTTGGGGCGGCAGGGCTCCTACGAGCAGTACTTC